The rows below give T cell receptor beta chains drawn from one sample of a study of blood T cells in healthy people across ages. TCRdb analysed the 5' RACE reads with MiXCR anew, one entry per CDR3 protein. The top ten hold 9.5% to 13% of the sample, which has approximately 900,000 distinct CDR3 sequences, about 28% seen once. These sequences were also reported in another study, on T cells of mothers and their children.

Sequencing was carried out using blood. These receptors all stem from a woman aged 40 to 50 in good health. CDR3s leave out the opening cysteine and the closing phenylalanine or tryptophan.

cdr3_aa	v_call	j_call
AGSQDQGIDYGYT	TRBV4-1	TRBJ1-2
ASSRPDRKHTYEQY	TRBV28	TRBJ2-7
ASSDSGGVAPQETQF	TRBV6-4	TRBJ2-1
SATRQGGIYEQY	TRBV20-1	TRBJ2-7
ASSPPLSPPYEQY	TRBV18	TRBJ2-7
SVEDTPYEQY	TRBV29-1	TRBJ2-7
SAILGGAGKNTEAF	TRBV20-1	TRBJ1-1
ASSLVGQGGRNQPQH	TRBV28	TRBJ1-5
ASTSDGVLSLWTEAF	TRBV28	TRBJ1-1
ASSLLGGAEQY	TRBV3-1	TRBJ2-7
ASSHGGASYNEQF	TRBV5-1	TRBJ2-1
ASSPLARETQY	TRBV28	TRBJ2-5
ASSLALTGGNTIY	TRBV7-6	TRBJ1-3
ASSPGTAATYEQY	TRBV12-3/TRBV12-4	TRBJ2-7
ASSISRDSLAKNIQY	TRBV13	TRBJ2-4
ASSQAGGAYEQY	TRBV3-1	TRBJ2-7
ASSLEGRGPEKLF	TRBV7-9	TRBJ1-4
ASSLVVVEQF	TRBV7-9	TRBJ2-1
ASSSGAPGNTIY	TRBV28	TRBJ1-3
SVEDRGLRYGYT	TRBV29-1	TRBJ1-2
ASSYDRTGRSYEQY	TRBV6-2/TRBV6-3	TRBJ2-7
SVVVGLTSYNEQF	TRBV29-1	TRBJ2-1
ASSLRGSTYEQY	TRBV11-2	TRBJ2-7
SASTGRGTDTQY	TRBV20-1	TRBJ2-3
ASSQDLQGTTLSTYEQY	TRBV4-1	TRBJ2-7
ATSSYVGNYGYT	TRBV15	TRBJ1-2
ASSPHGGQRYEQY	TRBV5-1	TRBJ2-7
ASSPQGRKLF	TRBV9	TRBJ1-4
SAGTSGGTLDDEQF	TRBV20-1	TRBJ2-1
ANRGDYGYT	TRBV25-1	TRBJ1-2
ASSQPRQGGRKQF	TRBV4-1	TRBJ2-1
ASSLPGVSGNQPQH	TRBV18	TRBJ1-5
ASSLSLEGLYGYT	TRBV28	TRBJ1-2
SARDLTQHAYNEQF	TRBV20-1	TRBJ2-1
ASSPRRRAGTYEQY	TRBV28	TRBJ2-7
ASISGQGIHEQY	TRBV28	TRBJ2-7
ASRDSGGETQY	TRBV2	.